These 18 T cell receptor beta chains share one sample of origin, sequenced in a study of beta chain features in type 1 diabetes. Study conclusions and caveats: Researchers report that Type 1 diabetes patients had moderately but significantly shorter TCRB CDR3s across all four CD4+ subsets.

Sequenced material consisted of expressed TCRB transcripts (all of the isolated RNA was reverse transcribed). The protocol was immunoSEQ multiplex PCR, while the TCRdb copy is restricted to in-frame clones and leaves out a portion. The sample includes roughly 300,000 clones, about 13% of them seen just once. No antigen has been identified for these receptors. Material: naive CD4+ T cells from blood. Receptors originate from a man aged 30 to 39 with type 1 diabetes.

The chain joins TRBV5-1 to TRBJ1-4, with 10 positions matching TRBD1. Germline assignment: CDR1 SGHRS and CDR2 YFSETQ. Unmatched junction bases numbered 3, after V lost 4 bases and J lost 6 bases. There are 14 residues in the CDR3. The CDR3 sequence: CASSQTGGDEKLFF. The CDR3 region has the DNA TGCGCCAGCAGCCAGACAGGGGGCGATGAAAAACTGTTTTTT.

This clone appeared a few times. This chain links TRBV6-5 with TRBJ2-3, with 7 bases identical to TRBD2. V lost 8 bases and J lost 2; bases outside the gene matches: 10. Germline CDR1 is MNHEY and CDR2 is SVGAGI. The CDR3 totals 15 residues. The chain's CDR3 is CASCRDYQVTDTQYF. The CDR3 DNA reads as TGTGCCAGCTGCCGGGACTATCAGGTCACAGATACGCAGTATTTT.

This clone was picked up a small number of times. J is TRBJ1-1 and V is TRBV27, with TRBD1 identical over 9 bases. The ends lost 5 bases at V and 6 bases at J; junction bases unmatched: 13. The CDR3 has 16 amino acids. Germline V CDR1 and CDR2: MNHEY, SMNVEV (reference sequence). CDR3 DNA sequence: TGTGCCAGCAGTGTCTCCGGGACAGGGAAATCTGCTGAAGCTTTCTTT. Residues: CASSVSGTGKSAEAFF.

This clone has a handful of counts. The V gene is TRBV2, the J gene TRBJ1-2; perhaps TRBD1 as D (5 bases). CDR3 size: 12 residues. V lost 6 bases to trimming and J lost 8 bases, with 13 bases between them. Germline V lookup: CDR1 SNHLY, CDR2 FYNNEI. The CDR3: CASSFAGSGYTF. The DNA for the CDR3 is TGTGCCAGCAGCTTTGCAGGGTCGGGCTACACCTTC.

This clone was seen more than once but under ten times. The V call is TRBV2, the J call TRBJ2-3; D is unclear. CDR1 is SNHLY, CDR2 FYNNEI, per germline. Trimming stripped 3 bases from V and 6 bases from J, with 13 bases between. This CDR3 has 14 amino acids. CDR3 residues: CASSDFWATDTQYF. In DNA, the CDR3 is TGTGCCAGCAGTGATTTTTGGGCGACCGATACGCAGTATTTT.

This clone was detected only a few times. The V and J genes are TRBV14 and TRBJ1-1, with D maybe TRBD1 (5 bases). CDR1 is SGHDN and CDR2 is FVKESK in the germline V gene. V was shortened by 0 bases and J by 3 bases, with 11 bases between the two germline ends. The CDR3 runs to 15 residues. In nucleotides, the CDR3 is TGTGCCAGCAGCCAAGATACAACCAGGGACACTGAAGCTTTCTTT. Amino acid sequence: CASSQDTTRDTEAFF.

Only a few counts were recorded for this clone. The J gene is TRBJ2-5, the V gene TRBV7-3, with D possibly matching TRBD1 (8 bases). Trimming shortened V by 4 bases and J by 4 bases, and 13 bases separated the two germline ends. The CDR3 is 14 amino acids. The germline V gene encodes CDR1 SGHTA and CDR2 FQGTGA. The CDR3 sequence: CASSYTGGGETQYF. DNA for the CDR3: TGTGCCAGCAGCTACACAGGGGGGGGAGAGACCCAGTACTTC.

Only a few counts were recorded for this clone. CDR3 in amino acids: CASRKASVDNEQFF. The CDR3 nucleotides are TGCGCCAGCAGGAAGGCCAGCGTCGACAATGAGCAGTTCTTC. The rearrangement joins TRBV5-1 to TRBJ2-1, with D uncertain. CDR3 length: 14 residues. Trimming pared 5 bases from V and 5 bases from J, leaving 14 bases between. The V gene's germline CDR1 is SGHRS and CDR2 YFSETQ.

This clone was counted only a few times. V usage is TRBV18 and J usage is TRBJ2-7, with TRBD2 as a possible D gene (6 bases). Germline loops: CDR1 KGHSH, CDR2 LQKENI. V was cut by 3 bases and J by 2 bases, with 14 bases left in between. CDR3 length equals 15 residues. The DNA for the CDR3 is TGTGCCAGCTCACCGGGGATTTCGGGAGCCTACGAGCAGTACTTC. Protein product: CASSPGISGAYEQYF. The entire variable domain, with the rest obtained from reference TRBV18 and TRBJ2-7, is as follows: NAGVMQNPRHLVRRRGQEARLRCSPMKGHSHVYWYRQLPEEGLKFMVYLQKENIIDESGMPKERFSAEFPKEGPSILRIQQVVRGDSAAYFCASSPGISGAYEQYFGPGTRLTVT.

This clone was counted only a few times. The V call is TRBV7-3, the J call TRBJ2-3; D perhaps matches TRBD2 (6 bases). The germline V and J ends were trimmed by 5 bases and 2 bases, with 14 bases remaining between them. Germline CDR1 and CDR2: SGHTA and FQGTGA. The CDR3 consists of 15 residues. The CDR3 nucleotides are TGTGCCAGCAGCCCGGGACTTCACCTCACAGATACGCAGTATTTT. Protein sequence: CASSPGLHLTDTQYF.

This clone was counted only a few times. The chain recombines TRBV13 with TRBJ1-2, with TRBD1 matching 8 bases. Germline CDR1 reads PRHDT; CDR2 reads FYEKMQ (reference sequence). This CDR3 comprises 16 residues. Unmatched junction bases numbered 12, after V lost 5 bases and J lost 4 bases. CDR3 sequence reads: CASSPLRTGWTYGYTF. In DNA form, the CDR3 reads TGTGCCAGCAGCCCCCTGCGGACAGGGTGGACCTATGGCTACACCTTC.

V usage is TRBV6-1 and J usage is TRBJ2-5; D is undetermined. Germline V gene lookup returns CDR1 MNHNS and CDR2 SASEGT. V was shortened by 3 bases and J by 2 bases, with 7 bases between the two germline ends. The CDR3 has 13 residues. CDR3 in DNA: TGTGCCAGCAGTGATGTATCGCAAGAGACCCAGTACTTC. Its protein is CASSDVSQETQYF.

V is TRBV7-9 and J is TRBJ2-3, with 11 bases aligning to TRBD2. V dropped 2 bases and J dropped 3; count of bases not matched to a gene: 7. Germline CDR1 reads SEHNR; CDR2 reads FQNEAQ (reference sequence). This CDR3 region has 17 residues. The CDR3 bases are TGTGCCAGCAGCTTACCCCCCCGACTAGCGGGAACAGATACGCAGTATTTT. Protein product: CASSLPPRLAGTDTQYF.

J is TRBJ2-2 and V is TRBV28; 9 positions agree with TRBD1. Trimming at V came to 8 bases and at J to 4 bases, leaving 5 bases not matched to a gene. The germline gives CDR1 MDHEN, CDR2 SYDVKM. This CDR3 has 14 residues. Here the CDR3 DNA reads TGTGCCAGCCTCGGGACAGGGAGCACCGGGGAGCTGTTTTTT. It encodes CASLGTGSTGELFF.

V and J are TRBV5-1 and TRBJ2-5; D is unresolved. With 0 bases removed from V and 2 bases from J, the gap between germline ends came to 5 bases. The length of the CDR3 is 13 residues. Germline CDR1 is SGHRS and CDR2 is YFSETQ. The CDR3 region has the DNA TGCGCCAGCAGCTTGGCCTTTCAAGAGACCCAGTACTTC. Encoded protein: CASSLAFQETQYF.

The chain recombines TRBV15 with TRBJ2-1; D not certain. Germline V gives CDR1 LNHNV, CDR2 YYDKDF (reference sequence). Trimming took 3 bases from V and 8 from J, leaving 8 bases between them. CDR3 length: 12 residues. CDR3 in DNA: TGTGCCACCAGCAGCCGCTTAGATGAGCAGTTCTTC. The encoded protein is CATSSRLDEQFF.

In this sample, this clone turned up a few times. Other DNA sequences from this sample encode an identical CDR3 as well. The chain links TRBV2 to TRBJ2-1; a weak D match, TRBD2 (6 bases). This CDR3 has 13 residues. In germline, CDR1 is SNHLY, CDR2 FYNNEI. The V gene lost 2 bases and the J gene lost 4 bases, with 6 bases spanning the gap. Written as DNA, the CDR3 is TGTGCCAGCAGTGAACGGGGGTACAATGAGCAGTTCTTC. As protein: CASSERGYNEQFF.

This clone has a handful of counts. The CDR3: CAIGRLENNEQFF. The CDR3 region has the DNA TGTGCCATCGGAAGACTAGAGAACAATGAGCAGTTCTTC. The chain is built from TRBV10-3 and TRBJ2-1; D is possibly TRBD2 (6 bases). V dropped 8 bases and J dropped 5 bases, with 13 bases sitting between them. CDR3 length: 13 amino acids. Germline CDR1 reads ENHRY; CDR2 reads SYGVKD.